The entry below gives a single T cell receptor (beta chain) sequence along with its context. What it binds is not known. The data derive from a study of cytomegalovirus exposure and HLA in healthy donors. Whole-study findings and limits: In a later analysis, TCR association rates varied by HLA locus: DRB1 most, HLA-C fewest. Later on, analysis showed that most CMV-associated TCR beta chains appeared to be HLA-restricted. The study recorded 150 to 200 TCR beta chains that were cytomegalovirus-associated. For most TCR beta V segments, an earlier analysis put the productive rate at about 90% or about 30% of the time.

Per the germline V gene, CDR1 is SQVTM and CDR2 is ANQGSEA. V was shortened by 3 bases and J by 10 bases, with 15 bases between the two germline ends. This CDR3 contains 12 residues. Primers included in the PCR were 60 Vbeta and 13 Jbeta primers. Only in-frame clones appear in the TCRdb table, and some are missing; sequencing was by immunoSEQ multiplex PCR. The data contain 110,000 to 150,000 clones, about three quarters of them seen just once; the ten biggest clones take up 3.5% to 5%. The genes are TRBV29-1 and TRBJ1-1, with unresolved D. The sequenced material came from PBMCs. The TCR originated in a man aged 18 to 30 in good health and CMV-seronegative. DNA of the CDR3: TGCAGCGTTGACCGGAGGATGCAAGGAGCTTTCTTT. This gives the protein CSVDRRMQGAFF.